The source of this T cell receptor beta chain is a study of blood T cell repertoires in COVID-19. This CDR3 contains 15 residues. The V segment lost 4 bases and the J segment 4 bases; nucleotides outside the gene matches: 5. CDR1 and CDR2 from the germline V gene are LGHNA and YNFKEQ. Produced via immunoSEQ multiplex PCR; TCRdb's table is partial and in-frame only. This repertoire shows 55,000 to 65,000 clones, roughly 79% found once; its top ten account for 3.5% to 4.5%. The chain links TRBV4-2 to TRBJ2-1; 9 bases line up with TRBD2. Specimen: peripheral blood. This sequence originates from a man between 60 and 75 years old with acute or convalescent COVID-19. CDR3 DNA: TGTGCCAGCAGCCTTGGCGGGGGGGGGTACAATGAGCAGTTCTTC. Protein: CASSLGGGGYNEQFF.